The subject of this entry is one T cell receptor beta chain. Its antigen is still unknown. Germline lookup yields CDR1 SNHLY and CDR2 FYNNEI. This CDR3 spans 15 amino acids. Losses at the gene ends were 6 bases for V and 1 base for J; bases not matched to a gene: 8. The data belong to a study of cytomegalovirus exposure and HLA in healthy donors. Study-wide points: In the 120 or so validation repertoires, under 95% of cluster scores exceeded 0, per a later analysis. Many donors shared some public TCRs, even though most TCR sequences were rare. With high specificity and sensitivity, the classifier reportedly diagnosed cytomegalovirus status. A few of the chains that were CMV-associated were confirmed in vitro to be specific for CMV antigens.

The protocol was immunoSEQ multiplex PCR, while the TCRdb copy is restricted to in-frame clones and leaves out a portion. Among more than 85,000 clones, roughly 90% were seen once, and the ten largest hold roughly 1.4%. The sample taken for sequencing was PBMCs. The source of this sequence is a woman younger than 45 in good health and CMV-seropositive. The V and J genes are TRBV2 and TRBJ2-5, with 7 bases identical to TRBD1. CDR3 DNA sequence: TGTGCCAGCAGCGCTACAGGGGCGCCCCAAGAGACCCAGTACTTC. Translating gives CASSATGAPQETQYF.